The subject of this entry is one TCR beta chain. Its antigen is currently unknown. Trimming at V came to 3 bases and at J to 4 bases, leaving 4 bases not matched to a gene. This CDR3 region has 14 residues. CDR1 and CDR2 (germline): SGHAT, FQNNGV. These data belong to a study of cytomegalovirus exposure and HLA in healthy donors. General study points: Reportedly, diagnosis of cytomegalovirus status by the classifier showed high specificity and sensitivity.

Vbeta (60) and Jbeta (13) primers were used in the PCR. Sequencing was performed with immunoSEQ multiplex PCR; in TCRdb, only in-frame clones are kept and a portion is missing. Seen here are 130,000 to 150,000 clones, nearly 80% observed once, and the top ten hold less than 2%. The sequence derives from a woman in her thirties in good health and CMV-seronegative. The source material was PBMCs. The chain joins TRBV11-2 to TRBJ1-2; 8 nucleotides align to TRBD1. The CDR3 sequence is CASSFGQGRYGYTF. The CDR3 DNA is TGTGCCAGCAGCTTCGGACAGGGCCGCTATGGCTACACCTTC.